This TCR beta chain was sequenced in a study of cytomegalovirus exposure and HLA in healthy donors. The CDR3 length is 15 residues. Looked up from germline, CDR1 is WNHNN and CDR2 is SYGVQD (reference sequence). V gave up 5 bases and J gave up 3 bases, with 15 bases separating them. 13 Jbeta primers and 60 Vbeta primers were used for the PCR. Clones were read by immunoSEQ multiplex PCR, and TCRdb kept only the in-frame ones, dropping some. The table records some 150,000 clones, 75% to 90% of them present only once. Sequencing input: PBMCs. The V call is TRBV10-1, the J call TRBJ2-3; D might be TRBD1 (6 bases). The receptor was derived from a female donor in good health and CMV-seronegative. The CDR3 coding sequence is TGCGCCAGCAGTAGCTGGGGGCCGGATACAGATACGCAGTATTTT. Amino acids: CASSSWGPDTDTQYF.